This note documents a single T cell receptor (beta chain) sequence. What it binds is not known. There was at least one pre-ART PBMC sample for each donor, plus at least two post-ART PBMC samples. Specimens held about 0.85-11 million cryopreserved PBMC prior to DNA extraction. The data stem from a study of long-term antiretroviral therapy in people with HIV. Study-level points and caveats: ART preceded a rise in diversity that nonetheless stayed lower than in transplant donor controls. Blood draws took place between about 2003 and 2018 and possibly involved older ART regimens.

Sequencing used immunoSEQ v3.0 at survey level. Only in-frame clones appear in the TCRdb table, and some are missing; sequencing was by immunoSEQ multiplex PCR. The data hold about 24,000 clones, with roughly 80% observed a single time. Deletions cut 2 bases from V and 1 base from J, with 6 bases between. Germline V CDR1 and CDR2: SGDLS, YYNGEE. The CDR3 has 13 amino acids. Sequenced material: unsorted PBMCs, taken 4.4 years after starting antiretroviral therapy. The chain couples TRBV9 to TRBJ1-1; D is undetermined. The sequence came from a young man with HIV. For the CDR3, the DNA is TGTGCCAGCAGCGTGGGGAAGAACACTGAAGCTTTCTTT. Its protein product is CASSVGKNTEAFF.